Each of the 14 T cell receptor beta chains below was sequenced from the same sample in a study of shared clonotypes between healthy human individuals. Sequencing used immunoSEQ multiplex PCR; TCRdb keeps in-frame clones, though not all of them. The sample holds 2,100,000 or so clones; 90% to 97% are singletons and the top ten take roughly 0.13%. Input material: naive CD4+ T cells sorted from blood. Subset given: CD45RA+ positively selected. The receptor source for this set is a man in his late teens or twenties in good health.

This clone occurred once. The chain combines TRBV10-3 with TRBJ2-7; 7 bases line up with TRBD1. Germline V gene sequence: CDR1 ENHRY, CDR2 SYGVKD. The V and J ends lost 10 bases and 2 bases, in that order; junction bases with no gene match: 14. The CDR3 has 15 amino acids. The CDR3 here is CATRDGTENTYEQYF. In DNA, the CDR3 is TGTGCCACCCGTGATGGGACAGAAAATACCTACGAGCAGTACTTC.

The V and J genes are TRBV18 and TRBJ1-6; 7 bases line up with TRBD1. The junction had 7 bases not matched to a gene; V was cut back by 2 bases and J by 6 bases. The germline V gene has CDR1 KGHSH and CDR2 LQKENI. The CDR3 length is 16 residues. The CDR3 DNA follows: TGTGCCAGCTCACCAACGGTAGGGACAGTTAATTCACCCCTCCACTTT. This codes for CASSPTVGTVNSPLHF.

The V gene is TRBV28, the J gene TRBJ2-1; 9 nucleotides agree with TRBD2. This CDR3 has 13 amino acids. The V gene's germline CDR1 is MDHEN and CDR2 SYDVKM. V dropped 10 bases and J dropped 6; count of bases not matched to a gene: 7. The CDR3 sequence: CATLAGPTNEQFF. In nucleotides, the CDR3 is TGTGCCACCCTAGCGGGGCCTACCAATGAGCAGTTCTTC.

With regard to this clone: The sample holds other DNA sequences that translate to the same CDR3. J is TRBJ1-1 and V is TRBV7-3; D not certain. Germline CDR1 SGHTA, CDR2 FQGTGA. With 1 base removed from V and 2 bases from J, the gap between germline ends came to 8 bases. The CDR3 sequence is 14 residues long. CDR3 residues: CASSLKGGNTEAFF. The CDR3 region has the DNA TGTGCCAGCAGCTTAAAGGGCGGTAACACTGAAGCTTTCTTT.

The CDR3 loop is CASSEIGEQYF. DNA for the CDR3: TGTGCCAGCAGTGAGATAGGCGAGCAGTACTTC. The chain is built from TRBV6-6 and TRBJ2-7; unclear D gene. Trimming removed 5 bases at V and 6 bases at J, with 8 bases between. The CDR3 totals 11 residues. Germline loops: CDR1 MNHNY, CDR2 SVGAGI (reference sequence).

CDR3 DNA: TGCAGCGTTATGGACTACAGCGGGGGCCTCACAGATACGCAGTATTTT. Translating gives CSVMDYSGGLTDTQYF. The chain combines TRBV29-1 with TRBJ2-3; 8 nucleotides line up with TRBD2. The CDR3 is 16 residues long. Germline V CDR1 and CDR2: SQVTM, ANQGSEA. The J segment lost 2 bases and the V segment lost 5 bases, leaving 12 bases of the junction unmatched.

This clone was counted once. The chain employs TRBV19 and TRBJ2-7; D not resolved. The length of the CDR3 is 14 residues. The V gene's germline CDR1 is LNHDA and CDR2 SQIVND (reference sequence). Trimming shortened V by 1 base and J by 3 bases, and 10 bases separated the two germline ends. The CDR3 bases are TGTGCCAGTAGTATAGTGGGCAGAGACTACGAGCAGTACTTC. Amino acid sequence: CASSIVGRDYEQYF. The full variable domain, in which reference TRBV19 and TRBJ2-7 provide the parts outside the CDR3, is DGGITQSPKYLFRKEGQNVTLSCEQNLNHDAMYWYRQDPGQGLRLIYYSQIVNDFQKGDIAEGYSVSREKKESFPLTVTSAQKNPTAFYLCASSIVGRDYEQYFGPGTRLTVT.

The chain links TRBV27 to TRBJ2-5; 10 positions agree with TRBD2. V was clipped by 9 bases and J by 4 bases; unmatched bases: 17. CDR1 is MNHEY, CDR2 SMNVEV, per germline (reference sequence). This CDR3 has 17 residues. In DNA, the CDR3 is TGTGCCAGTTCTAAAGCCCGGCTAGCGGGAGAAGGAGAGACCCAGTACTTC. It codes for CASSKARLAGEGETQYF.

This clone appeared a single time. In DNA form, the CDR3 reads TGTGCCAGCAGCTTGGGACAGTTCTCCTACGAGCAGTACTTC. Its protein product is CASSLGQFSYEQYF. This chain uses TRBV5-4 with TRBJ2-7; TRBD1 might be the D (5 bases). Germline V gene sequence: CDR1 SGHNT, CDR2 YYREEE (reference sequence). There are 14 residues in the CDR3. Trimming shortened V by 0 bases and J by 0 bases, and 7 bases separated the two germline ends.

The CDR3 sequence is CASSSTGTGLQTQYF. CDR3 nucleotides: TGCGCCAGCAGCTCTACCGGGACAGGGCTGCAGACCCAGTACTTC. This rearrangement joins TRBV5-1 to TRBJ2-5; 9 positions match TRBD1. Germline-derived CDR1 and CDR2 are SGHRS and YFSETQ. V trimming: 3 bases; J trimming: 6 bases; junction bases outside the gene matches: 9. The length of the CDR3 is 15 residues.

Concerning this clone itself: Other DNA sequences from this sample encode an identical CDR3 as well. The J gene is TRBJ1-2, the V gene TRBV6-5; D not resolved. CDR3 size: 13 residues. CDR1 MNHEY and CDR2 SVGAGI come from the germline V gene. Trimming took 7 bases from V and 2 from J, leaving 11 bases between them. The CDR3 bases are TGTGCCAGCACCCGGGGAGGGAACTATGGCTACACCTTC. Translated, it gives CASTRGGNYGYTF.

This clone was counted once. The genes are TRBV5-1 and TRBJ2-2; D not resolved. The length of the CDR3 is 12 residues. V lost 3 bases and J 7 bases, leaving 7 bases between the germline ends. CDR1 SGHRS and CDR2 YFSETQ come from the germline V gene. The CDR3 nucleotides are TGCGCCAGCAGCTGGGGAAACGGGGAGCTGTTTTTT. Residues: CASSWGNGELFF.

The CDR3 coding sequence is TGTGCCAGCAGCTTGATGGGGGCCTCAGATACGCAGTATTTT. Its protein product is CASSLMGASDTQYF. The chain recombines TRBV5-4 with TRBJ2-3; a weak D match, TRBD1 (6 bases). Germline V gene lookup returns CDR1 SGHNT and CDR2 YYREEE (reference sequence). V lost 1 base and J lost 4, with 10 bases in between. The CDR3 runs 14 residues.

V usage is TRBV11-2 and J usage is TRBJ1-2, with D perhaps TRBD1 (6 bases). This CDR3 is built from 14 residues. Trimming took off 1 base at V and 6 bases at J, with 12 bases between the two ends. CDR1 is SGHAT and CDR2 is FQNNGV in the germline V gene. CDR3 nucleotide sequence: TGTGCCAGCAGCTTAGGCTCAGGGGTGGATGGCTACACCTTC. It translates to CASSLGSGVDGYTF.